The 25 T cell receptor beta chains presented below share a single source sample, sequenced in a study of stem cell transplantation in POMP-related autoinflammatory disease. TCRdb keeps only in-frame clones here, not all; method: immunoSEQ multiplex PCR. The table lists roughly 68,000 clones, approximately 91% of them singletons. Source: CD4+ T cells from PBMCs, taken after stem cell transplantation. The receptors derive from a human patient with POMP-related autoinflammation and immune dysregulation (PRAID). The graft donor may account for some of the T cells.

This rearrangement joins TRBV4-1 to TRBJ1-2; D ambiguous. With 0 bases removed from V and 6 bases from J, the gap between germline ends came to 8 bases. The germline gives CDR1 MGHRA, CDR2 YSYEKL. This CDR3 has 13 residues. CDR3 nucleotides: TGCGCCAGCAGCCAAGATGAGAAAGATGGCTACACCTTC. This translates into CASSQDEKDGYTF.

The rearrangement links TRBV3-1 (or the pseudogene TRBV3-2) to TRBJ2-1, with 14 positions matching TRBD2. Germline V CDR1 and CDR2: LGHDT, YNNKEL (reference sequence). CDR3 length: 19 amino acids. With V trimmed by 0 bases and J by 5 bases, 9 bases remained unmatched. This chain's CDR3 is CASSQDTLGLAGVDNEQFF. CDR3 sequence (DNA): TGTGCCAGCAGCCAAGATACCCTGGGACTAGCGGGAGTCGACAATGAGCAGTTCTTC.

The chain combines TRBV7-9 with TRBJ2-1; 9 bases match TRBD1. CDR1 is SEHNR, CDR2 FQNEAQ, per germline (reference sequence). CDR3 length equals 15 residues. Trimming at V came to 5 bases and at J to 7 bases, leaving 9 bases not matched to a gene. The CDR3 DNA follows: TGTGCCAGCAGCCCCACAGGGGGCGTTTGGAATGAGCAGTTCTTC. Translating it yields CASSPTGGVWNEQFF. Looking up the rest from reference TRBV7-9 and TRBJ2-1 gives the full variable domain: DTGVSQNPRHKITKRGQNVTFRCDPISEHNRLYWYRQTLGQGPEFLTYFQNEAQLEKSRLLSDRFSAERPKGSFSTLEIQRTEQGDSAMYLCASSPTGGVWNEQFFGPGTRLTVL.

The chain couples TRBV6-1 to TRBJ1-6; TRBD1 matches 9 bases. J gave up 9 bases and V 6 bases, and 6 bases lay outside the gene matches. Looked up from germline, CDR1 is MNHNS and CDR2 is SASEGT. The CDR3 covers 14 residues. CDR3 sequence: CASSLGQGSSPLHF. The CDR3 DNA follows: TGTGCCAGCAGCCTCGGACAGGGGAGTTCACCCCTCCACTTT.

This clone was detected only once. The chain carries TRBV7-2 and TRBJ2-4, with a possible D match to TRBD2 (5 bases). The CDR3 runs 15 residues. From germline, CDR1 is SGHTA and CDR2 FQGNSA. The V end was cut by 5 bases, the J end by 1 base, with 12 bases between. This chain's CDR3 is CASSPSLGAKNIQYF. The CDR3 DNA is TGTGCCAGCAGCCCCTCACTAGGGGCCAAAAACATTCAGTACTTC.

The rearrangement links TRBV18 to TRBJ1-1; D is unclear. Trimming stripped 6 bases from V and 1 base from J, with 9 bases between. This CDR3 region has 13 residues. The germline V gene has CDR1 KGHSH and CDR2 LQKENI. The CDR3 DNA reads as TGTGCCAGCTCTTCTGGGCAGAACACTGAAGCTTTCTTT. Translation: CASSSGQNTEAFF.

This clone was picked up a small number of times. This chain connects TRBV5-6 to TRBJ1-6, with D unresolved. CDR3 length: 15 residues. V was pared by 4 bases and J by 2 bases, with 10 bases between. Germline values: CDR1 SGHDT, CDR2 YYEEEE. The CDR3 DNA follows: TGTGCCAGCAGCGGAGGGCTGGCCTATAATTCACCCCTCCACTTT. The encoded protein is CASSGGLAYNSPLHF.

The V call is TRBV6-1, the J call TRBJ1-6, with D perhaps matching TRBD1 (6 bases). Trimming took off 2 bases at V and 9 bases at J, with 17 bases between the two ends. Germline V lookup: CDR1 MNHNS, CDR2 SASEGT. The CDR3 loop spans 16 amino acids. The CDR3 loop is CASSESWTEMSSPLHF. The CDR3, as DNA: TGTGCCAGCAGTGAATCCTGGACAGAGATGAGTTCACCCCTCCACTTT.

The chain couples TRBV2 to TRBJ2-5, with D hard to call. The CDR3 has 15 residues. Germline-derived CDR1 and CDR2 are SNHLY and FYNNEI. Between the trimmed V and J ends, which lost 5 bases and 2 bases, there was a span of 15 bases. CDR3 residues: CASSPRDPRQETQYF. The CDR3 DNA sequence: TGTGCCAGCAGTCCTAGGGATCCTAGGCAAGAGACCCAGTACTTC.

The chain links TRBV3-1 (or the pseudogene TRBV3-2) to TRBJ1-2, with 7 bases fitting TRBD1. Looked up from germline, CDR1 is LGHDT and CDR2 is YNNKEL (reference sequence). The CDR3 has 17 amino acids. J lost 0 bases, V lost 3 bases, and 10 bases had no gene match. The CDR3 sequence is CASSHARGTATNYGYTF. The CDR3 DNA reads TGTGCCAGCAGCCACGCCCGGGGGACAGCGACTAACTATGGCTACACCTTC.

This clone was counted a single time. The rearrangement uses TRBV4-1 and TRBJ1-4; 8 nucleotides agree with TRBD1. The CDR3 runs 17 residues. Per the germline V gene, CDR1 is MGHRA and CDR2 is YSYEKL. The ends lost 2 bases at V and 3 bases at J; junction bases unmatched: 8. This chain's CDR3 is CASSQPTGGKSNEKLFF. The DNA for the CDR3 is TGCGCCAGCAGCCAACCAACAGGGGGGAAGTCTAATGAAAAACTGTTTTTT.

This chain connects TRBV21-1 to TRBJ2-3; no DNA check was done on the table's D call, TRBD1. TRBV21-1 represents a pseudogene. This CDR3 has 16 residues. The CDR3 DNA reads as TGTGCCAGCAGCAAGAGGGGGACCCCGAGGGCAGATACGCAGTATTTT. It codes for CASSKRGTPRADTQYF.

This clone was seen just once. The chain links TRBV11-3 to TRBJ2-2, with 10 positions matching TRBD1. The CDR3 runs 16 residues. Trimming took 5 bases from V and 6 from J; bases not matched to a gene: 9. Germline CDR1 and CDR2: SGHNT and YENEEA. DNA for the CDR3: TGTGCCAGCAGCACCGGAGGACAGGGGGGAGCCGGGGAGCTGTTTTTT. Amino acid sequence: CASSTGGQGGAGELFF.

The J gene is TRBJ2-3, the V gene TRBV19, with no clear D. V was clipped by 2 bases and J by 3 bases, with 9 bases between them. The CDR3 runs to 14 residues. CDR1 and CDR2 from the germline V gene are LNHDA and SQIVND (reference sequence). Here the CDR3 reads CASSISRSTDTQYF. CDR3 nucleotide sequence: TGTGCCAGTAGTATATCTAGAAGTACAGATACGCAGTATTTT.

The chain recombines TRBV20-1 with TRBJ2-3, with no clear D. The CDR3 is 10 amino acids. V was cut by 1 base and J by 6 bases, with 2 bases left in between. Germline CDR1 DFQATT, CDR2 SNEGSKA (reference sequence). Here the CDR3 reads CSARGDTQYF. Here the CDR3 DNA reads TGCAGTGCTAGAGGGGATACGCAGTATTTT.

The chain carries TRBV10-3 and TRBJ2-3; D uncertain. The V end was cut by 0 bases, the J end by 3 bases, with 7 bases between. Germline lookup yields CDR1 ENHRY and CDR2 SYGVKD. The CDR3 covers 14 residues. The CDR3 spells CAISESPGTDTQYF. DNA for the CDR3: TGTGCCATCAGTGAGTCGCCGGGTACAGATACGCAGTATTTT.

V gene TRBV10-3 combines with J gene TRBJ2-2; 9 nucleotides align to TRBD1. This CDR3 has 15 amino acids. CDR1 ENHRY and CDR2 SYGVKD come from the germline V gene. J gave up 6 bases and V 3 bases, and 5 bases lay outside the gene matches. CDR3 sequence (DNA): TGTGCCATCAGTGAAGGACAGGGGATTCCCGGGGAGCTGTTTTTT. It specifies CAISEGQGIPGELFF.

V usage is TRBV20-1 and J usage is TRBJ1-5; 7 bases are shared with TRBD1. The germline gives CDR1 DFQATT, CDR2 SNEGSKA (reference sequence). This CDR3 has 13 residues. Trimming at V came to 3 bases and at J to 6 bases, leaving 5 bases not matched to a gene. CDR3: CSASGQAAQPQHF. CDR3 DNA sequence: TGCAGTGCTAGTGGACAGGCCGCTCAGCCCCAGCATTTT.

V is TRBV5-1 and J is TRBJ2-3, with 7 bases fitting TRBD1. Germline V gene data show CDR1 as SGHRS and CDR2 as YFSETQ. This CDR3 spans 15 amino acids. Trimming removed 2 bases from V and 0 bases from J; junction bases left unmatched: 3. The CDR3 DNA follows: TGCGCCAGCAGCTTCCGGGACAGTAGCACAGATACGCAGTATTTT. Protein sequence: CASSFRDSSTDTQYF.

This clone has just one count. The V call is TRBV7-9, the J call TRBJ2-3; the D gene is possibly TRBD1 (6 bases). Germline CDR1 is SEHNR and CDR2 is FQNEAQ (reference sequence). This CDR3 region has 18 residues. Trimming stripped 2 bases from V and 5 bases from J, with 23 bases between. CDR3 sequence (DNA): TGTGCCAGCAGCTTATTGTTGCAGGGGCCTGGACCCTTAGATACGCAGTATTTT. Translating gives CASSLLLQGPGPLDTQYF. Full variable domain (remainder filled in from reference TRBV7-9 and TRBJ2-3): DTGVSQNPRHKITKRGQNVTFRCDPISEHNRLYWYRQTLGQGPEFLTYFQNEAQLEKSRLLSDRFSAERPKGSFSTLEIQRTEQGDSAMYLCASSLLLQGPGPLDTQYFGPGTRLTVL.

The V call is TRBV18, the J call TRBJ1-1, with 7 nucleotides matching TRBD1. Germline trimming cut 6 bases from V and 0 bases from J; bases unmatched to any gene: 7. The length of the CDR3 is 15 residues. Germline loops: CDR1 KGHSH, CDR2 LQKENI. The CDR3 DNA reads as TGTGCCAGCTCCCTCGGGACAGCCTTGAACACTGAAGCTTTCTTT. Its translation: CASSLGTALNTEAFF.

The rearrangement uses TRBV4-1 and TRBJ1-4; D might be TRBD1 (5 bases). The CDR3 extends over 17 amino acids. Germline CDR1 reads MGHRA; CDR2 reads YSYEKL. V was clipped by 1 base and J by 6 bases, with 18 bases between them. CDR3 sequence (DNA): TGCGCCAGCAGCCAAGCCTTCAGGGTCGGATCGGATGAAAAACTGTTTTTT. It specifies CASSQAFRVGSDEKLFF.

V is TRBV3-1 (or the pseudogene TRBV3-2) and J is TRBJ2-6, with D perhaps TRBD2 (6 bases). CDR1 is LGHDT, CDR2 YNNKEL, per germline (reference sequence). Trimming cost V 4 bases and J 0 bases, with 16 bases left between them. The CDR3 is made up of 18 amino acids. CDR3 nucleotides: TGTGCCAGCAGCCGACCGGGACTGAGAAGCTCTGGGGCCAACGTCCTGACTTTC. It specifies CASSRPGLRSSGANVLTF.

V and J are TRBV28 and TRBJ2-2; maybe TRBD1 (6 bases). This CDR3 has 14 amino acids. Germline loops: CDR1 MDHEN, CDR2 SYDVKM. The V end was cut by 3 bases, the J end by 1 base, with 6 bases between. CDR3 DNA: TGTGCCAGCAGTTTGACAGGGAACACCGGGGAGCTGTTTTTT. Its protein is CASSLTGNTGELFF.

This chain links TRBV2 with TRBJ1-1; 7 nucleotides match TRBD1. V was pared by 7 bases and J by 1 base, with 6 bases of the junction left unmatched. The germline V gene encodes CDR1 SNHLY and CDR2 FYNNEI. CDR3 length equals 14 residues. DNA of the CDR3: TGTGCCAGCACCTGGGACAGCGAGAACACTGAAGCTTTCTTT. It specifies CASTWDSENTEAFF.